This TCR beta chain was profiled in a study of Tregs in tolerant kidney transplant recipients. Germline loops: CDR1 MNHEY, CDR2 SMNVEV (reference sequence). The CDR3 length is 16 residues. Trimming left V 4 bases short and J 7 bases short, with 21 bases between. The table lists this clone with a few counts. An overnight rest at 37°C with approximately 210 IU/ml IL-2 preceded regulatory T cell sorting from thawed PBMCs. Data came from immunoSEQ multiplex PCR; TCRdb stores just in-frame clones and leaves some out. The data hold about 18,000 clones, with roughly 82% observed a single time. The clonotype originates from a human donor in good health. Input material: Tregs from blood. The chain uses TRBV27 and TRBJ2-3; no clear D. The CDR3 bases are TGTGCCAGCAGTTCGGGTCCTTGGGTAGAACAAAATACGCAGTATTTT. It encodes CASSSGPWVEQNTQYF.